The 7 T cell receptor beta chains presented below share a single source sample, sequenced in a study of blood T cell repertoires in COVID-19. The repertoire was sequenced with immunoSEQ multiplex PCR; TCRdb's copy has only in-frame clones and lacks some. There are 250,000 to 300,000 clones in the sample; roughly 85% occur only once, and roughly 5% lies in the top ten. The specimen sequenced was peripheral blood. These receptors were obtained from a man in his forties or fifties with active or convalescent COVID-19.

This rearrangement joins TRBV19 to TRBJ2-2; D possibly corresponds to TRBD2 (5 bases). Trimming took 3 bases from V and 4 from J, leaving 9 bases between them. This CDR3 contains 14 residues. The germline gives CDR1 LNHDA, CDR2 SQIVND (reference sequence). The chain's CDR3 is CASSILGSTGELFF. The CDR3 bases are TGTGCCAGTAGTATTCTGGGGAGCACCGGGGAGCTGTTTTTT.

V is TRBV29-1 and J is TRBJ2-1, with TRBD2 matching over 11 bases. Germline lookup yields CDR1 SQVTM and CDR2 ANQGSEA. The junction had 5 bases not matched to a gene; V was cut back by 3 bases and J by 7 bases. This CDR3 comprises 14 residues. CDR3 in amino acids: CSVDFGTSGNEQFF. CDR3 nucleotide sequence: TGCAGCGTTGACTTTGGGACTAGCGGAAATGAGCAGTTCTTC.

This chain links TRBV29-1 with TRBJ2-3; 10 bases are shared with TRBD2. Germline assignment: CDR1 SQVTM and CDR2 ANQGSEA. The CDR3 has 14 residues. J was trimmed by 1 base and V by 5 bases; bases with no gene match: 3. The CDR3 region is CSVRGLAGTDTQYF. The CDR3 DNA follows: TGCAGCGTTCGAGGACTAGCGGGCACAGATACGCAGTATTTT.

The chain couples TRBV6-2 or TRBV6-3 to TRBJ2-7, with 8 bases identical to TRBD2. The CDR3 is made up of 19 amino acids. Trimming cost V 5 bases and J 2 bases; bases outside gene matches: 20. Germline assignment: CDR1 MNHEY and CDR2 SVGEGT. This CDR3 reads CASSPPPGRALAATYEQYF. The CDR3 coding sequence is TGTGCCAGCAGTCCCCCCCCGGGACGGGCACTAGCGGCCACCTACGAGCAGTACTTC.

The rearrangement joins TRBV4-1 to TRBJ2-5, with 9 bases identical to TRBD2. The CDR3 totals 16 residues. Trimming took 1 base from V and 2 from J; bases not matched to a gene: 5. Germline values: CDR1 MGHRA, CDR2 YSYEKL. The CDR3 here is CASSQGSSGTQETQYF. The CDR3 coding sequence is TGCGCCAGCAGCCAAGGATCTAGCGGGACTCAAGAGACCCAGTACTTC.

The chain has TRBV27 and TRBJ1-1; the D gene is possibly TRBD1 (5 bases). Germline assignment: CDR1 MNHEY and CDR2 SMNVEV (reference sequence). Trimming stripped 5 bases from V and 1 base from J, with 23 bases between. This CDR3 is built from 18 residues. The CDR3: CASSPIDWTRGGNTEAFF. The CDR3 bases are TGTGCCAGCAGTCCCATAGATTGGACAAGGGGAGGGAACACTGAAGCTTTCTTT.

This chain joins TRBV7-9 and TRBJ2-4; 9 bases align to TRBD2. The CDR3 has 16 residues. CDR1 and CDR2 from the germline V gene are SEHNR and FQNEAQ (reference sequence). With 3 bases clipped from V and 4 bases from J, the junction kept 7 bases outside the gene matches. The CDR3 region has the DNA TGTGCCAGCAGCTTCCCCTCCCTAGCGGGAAAAAACATTCAGTACTTC. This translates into CASSFPSLAGKNIQYF. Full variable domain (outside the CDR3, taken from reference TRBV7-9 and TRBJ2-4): DTGVSQNPRHKITKRGQNVTFRCDPISEHNRLYWYRQTLGQGPEFLTYFQNEAQLEKSRLLSDRFSAERPKGSFSTLEIQRTEQGDSAMYLCASSFPSLAGKNIQYFGAGTRLSVL.